Presented here are 26 T cell receptor beta chains from one specimen sequenced in a study of T-cell memory formation after mild COVID-19 (dated by TCRdb to the early 2020s). Libraries were made using 5' RACE. Reads for this sample came from an Illumina NovaSeq 6000. In-frame beta chains were kept once TCRdb had trimmed the public reads at Q25 with fastp and called clones with MiXCR. Rows with one shared CDR3 protein collapse into an entry with the most common genes and DNA. This sample gives almost 550,000 distinct CDR3 sequences in total; roughly 22% of them show up just once. Clones ranked in the top ten supply about an eighth of the sample. Sequences were obtained from PBMCs or a T cell subset sorted from them (not recorded which). Receptors were obtained from an adult woman who had mild COVID-19 (a few samples of this study predate the infection). The sample titles of this study are shuffled in the database, so cell type and time point are left out; the donor was told from shared clones.

The chain links TRBV7-9 to TRBJ1-1; D not resolved. The germline V and J ends were trimmed by 6 bases and 1 base, with 6 bases remaining between them. The CDR3 sequence is 12 residues long. The germline gives CDR1 SEHNR, CDR2 FQNEAQ (reference sequence). This CDR3 is CASSARNTEAFF. The CDR3 DNA reads as TGTGCCAGCAGTGCACGGAACACTGAAGCTTTCTTT.

A few counts support this clonotype. V and J are TRBV12-5 and TRBJ2-5; TRBD1 might be the D (5 bases). The CDR3 extends over 17 amino acids. Between the trimmed V and J ends, which lost 7 bases and 4 bases, there was a span of 25 bases. Germline V lookup: CDR1 LGHNT, CDR2 FRNRAP. Here the CDR3 reads CASAPRARVRGPETQYF. CDR3 coding DNA: TGTGCTAGTGCCCCGAGAGCCAGGGTTCGCGGTCCAGAGACCCAGTACTTC.

This clonotype came up a few times. The V gene is TRBV7-3, the J gene TRBJ1-1, with a possible D match to TRBD1 (5 bases). CDR1 is SGHTA, CDR2 FQGTGA, per germline. CDR3 length: 14 residues. V dropped 6 bases and J dropped 0 bases, with 11 bases sitting between them. This chain's CDR3 is CASSAAGVNTEAFF. The CDR3, as DNA: TGTGCCAGCAGTGCGGCGGGGGTGAACACTGAAGCTTTCTTT.

The chain joins TRBV11-2 to TRBJ2-1; possibly TRBD2 for D (5 bases). Per germline, CDR1 SGHAT and CDR2 FQNNGV. This CDR3 has 11 residues. Trimming removed 3 bases at V and 12 bases at J, with 9 bases between. CDR3 in amino acids: CASSLSEGQFF. CDR3 in DNA: TGTGCCAGCAGCTTGTCCGAGGGGCAGTTCTTC.

This clonotype has at least ten counts. The rearrangement links TRBV7-2 to TRBJ2-3, with 9 bases aligning to TRBD1. The J segment lost 3 bases and the V segment lost 1 base, leaving 2 bases of the junction unmatched. There are 15 residues in the CDR3. Germline V lookup: CDR1 SGHTA, CDR2 FQGNSA. The DNA of the CDR3 is TGTGCCAGCAGCTTAGTCGGACAGGGGACAGATACGCAGTATTTT. This gives the protein CASSLVGQGTDTQYF.

This clonotype was detected a few times. The V call is TRBV7-9, the J call TRBJ2-5; D possibly corresponds to TRBD2 (5 bases). V lost 1 base and J lost 5, with 17 bases in between. CDR3 length: 16 amino acids. Germline V lookup: CDR1 SEHNR, CDR2 FQNEAQ (reference sequence). For the CDR3, the DNA is TGTGCCAGCAGCTTAGGGGGAGAGCTCCGGGGTGAGACCCAGTACTTC. Its protein is CASSLGGELRGETQYF.

J is TRBJ2-3 and V is TRBV19; no clear D gene. The CDR3 has 15 residues. Germline CDR1 is LNHDA and CDR2 is SQIVND (reference sequence). Trimming left V 9 bases short and J 0 bases short, with 16 bases between. CDR3 residues: CASTKQTQSTDTQYF. Written as DNA, the CDR3 is TGTGCCAGCACTAAACAGACCCAGAGCACAGATACGCAGTATTTT.

This clonotype was seen a handful of times. The chain carries TRBV10-3 and TRBJ2-1; 11 nucleotides agree with TRBD2. The V segment lost 9 bases and the J segment 10 bases; nucleotides outside the gene matches: 14. Germline CDR1 and CDR2: ENHRY and SYGVKD. CDR3 length: 15 residues. CDR3 in amino acids: CAILNLTSGTGEQFF. The CDR3 nucleotides read TGTGCCATTCTGAATTTGACTAGCGGGACGGGAGAGCAGTTCTTC.

The chain couples TRBV12-3 or TRBV12-4 to TRBJ1-5; 7 bases match TRBD1. This CDR3 contains 15 residues. V was pared by 5 bases and J by 6 bases, with 10 bases of the junction left unmatched. The CDR3 sequence: CASSPRTGAAQPQHF. The CDR3 DNA follows: TGTGCCAGCAGTCCCCGCACAGGGGCGGCTCAGCCCCAGCATTTT.

This clonotype has just a few counts. The chain carries TRBV6-5 and TRBJ1-1, with D uncertain. Germline-derived CDR1 and CDR2 are MNHEY and SVGAGI. The V gene lost 0 bases and the J gene lost 3 bases, with 5 bases spanning the gap. The CDR3 consists of 13 residues. For the CDR3, the DNA is TGTGCCAGCAGTTACTCTTTTTACACTGAAGCTTTCTTT. Translating it yields CASSYSFYTEAFF.

This clonotype was counted between two and nine times. The chain couples TRBV7-2 to TRBJ2-1, with 13 bases identical to TRBD2. V shed 5 bases, J shed 8 bases, and the junction held 6 bases outside the gene matches. CDR1 and CDR2 from the germline V gene are SGHTA and FQGNSA. This CDR3 spans 15 amino acids. CDR3 sequence reads: CASSKTSGGAYEQFF. DNA of the CDR3: TGTGCCAGCAGCAAAACTAGCGGGGGGGCTTATGAGCAGTTCTTC.

This clonotype was observed a few times. The chain recombines TRBV7-9 with TRBJ2-7; TRBD1 matches at 7 bases. The ends lost 5 bases at V and 3 bases at J; junction bases unmatched: 7. Germline assignment: CDR1 SEHNR and CDR2 FQNEAQ (reference sequence). The CDR3 contains 14 residues. The CDR3: CASSPTTGFYEQYF. CDR3 in DNA: TGTGCCAGCAGCCCTACGACAGGGTTCTACGAGCAGTACTTC. Together with reference TRBV7-9 and TRBJ2-7, the CDR3 gives the full variable domain: DTGVSQNPRHKITKRGQNVTFRCDPISEHNRLYWYRQTLGQGPEFLTYFQNEAQLEKSRLLSDRFSAERPKGSFSTLEIQRTEQGDSAMYLCASSPTTGFYEQYFGPGTRLTVT.

The rearrangement uses TRBV29-1 and TRBJ1-1; 9 bases match TRBD1. Germline V gene data show CDR1 as SQVTM and CDR2 as ANQGSEA. CDR3 length: 16 residues. V lost 7 bases to trimming and J lost 2 bases; unmatched junction nucleotides: 14. CDR3 DNA: TGCAGCGCTGGGACAGGGTATCTTTTTGGTAACACTGAAGCTTTCTTT. As protein: CSAGTGYLFGNTEAFF.

This clonotype was found a few times. The chain is built from TRBV5-1 and TRBJ2-5; perhaps TRBD2 as D (5 bases). The germline gives CDR1 SGHRS, CDR2 YFSETQ. This CDR3 region has 13 residues. V gave up 2 bases and J gave up 5 bases, with 10 bases separating them. The DNA for the CDR3 is TGCGCCAGCAGCTTCGGGATGGAGGAGACCCAGTACTTC. Protein product: CASSFGMEETQYF.

This clonotype was counted a few times. This chain uses TRBV7-2 with TRBJ2-2, with D possibly matching TRBD2 (5 bases). The germline CDR1 and CDR2 sequences are SGHTA and FQGNSA. V was pared by 0 bases and J by 0 bases, with 8 bases between. The CDR3 has 16 amino acids. The DNA for the CDR3 is TGTGCCAGCAGCTTAGCGTCAGCGGCGAACACCGGGGAGCTGTTTTTT. Residues: CASSLASAANTGELFF.

The chain uses TRBV7-9 and TRBJ1-4; TRBD1 might be the D (5 bases). Trimming removed 3 bases from V and 3 bases from J, with 17 bases in between. Looked up from germline, CDR1 is SEHNR and CDR2 is FQNEAQ (reference sequence). The CDR3 is 17 amino acids. The DNA for the CDR3 is TGTGCCAGCAGCTTTGGCGGGGGAGGGAGTCCTAATGAAAAACTGTTTTTT. It codes for CASSFGGGGSPNEKLFF.

This clonotype was seen a few times. DNA for the CDR3: TGCGCCAGCAGCGAACCGGGACAGGGGCCATCACCCCTCCACTTT. Its translation: CASSEPGQGPSPLHF. The chain recombines TRBV5-1 with TRBJ1-6, with 10 bases aligning to TRBD1. The CDR3 length is 15 residues. Unmatched junction bases numbered 8, after V lost 4 bases and J lost 10 bases. From germline, CDR1 is SGHRS and CDR2 YFSETQ.

This clonotype was seen a handful of times. The V gene is TRBV11-2, the J gene TRBJ2-5; D gene unclear. Trimming shortened V by 3 bases and J by 4 bases, and 9 bases separated the two germline ends. Germline CDR1 reads SGHAT; CDR2 reads FQNNGV. The CDR3 runs to 13 residues. As DNA, the CDR3 is TGTGCCAGCAGCTTCTCGCAGCGAGAGACCCAGTACTTC. This translates into CASSFSQRETQYF.

The J gene is TRBJ2-1, the V gene TRBV27, with no clear D. Between the trimmed V and J ends, which lost 4 bases and 0 bases, there was a span of 4 bases. The germline CDR1 and CDR2 sequences are MNHEY and SMNVEV (reference sequence). The CDR3 loop spans 13 amino acids. CDR3 sequence reads: CASSSHSYNEQFF. The CDR3 nucleotides read TGTGCCAGCAGTTCCCACTCCTACAATGAGCAGTTCTTC.

In its sample, this clonotype was seen a few times. This sequence joins TRBV9 and TRBJ2-1; 10 bases are shared with TRBD2. CDR1 and CDR2 from the germline V gene are SGDLS and YYNGEE. J lost 8 bases, V lost 3 bases, and 20 bases had no gene match. The CDR3 has 19 amino acids. CDR3 in DNA: TGTGCCAGCAGCGCCAGCCCGATTGGCCCGAGCGGGGGGGCCGATGAGCAGTTCTTC. Translating gives CASSASPIGPSGGADEQFF.

In this sample, this clonotype turned up many times. This chain links TRBV4-1 with TRBJ2-2; D might be TRBD1 (5 bases). Trimming removed 1 base at V and 6 bases at J, with 12 bases between. The V gene's germline CDR1 is MGHRA and CDR2 YSYEKL. The CDR3 is made up of 15 amino acids. CDR3: CASSQVKGAAGELFF. For the CDR3, the DNA is TGCGCCAGCAGCCAAGTAAAAGGGGCGGCCGGGGAGCTGTTTTTT.

The V gene is TRBV7-2, the J gene TRBJ2-2; D ambiguous. The CDR3 extends over 13 amino acids. Per the germline V gene, CDR1 is SGHTA and CDR2 is FQGNSA. V shed 4 bases and J shed 5 bases, with 8 bases lying between them. The CDR3 is CASSYELTGELFF. The CDR3 bases are TGTGCCAGCAGCTACGAACTGACCGGGGAGCTGTTTTTT.

The chain employs TRBV7-7 and TRBJ2-3; unclear D gene. Germline V gene sequence: CDR1 SSHAT, CDR2 FNYEAQ (reference sequence). The V end was cut by 5 bases, the J end by 3 bases, with 21 bases between. This CDR3 comprises 17 residues. CDR3 nucleotide sequence: TGTGCCAGCAGCGGTCCTACGGTTGTGGGTTTAACAGATACGCAGTATTTT. Protein: CASSGPTVVGLTDTQYF. The whole variable domain, remainder taken from reference TRBV7-7 and TRBJ2-3, is GAGVSQSPRYKVTKRGQDVTLRCDPISSHATLYWYQQALGQGPEFLTYFNYEAQPDKSGLPSDRFSAERPEGSISTLTIQRTEQRDSAMYRCASSGPTVVGLTDTQYFGPGTRLTVL.

Ten or more counts support this clonotype. The rearrangement links TRBV27 to TRBJ2-1; 10 bases fit TRBD2. V trimming: 7 bases; J trimming: 7 bases; junction bases outside the gene matches: 7. Germline V gene lookup returns CDR1 MNHEY and CDR2 SMNVEV (reference sequence). The CDR3 totals 14 residues. Here the CDR3 reads CASTRLAGRNEQFF. CDR3 bases: TGTGCCAGCACTAGACTAGCGGGTAGGAATGAGCAGTTCTTC.

This chain connects TRBV29-1 to TRBJ1-1, with D uncertain. This CDR3 is 15 amino acids long. Trimming took off 0 bases at V and 1 base at J, with 12 bases between the two ends. CDR1 SQVTM and CDR2 ANQGSEA come from the germline V gene. This chain's CDR3 is CSVEDLEGRNTEAFF. The CDR3 nucleotides are TGCAGCGTTGAAGATTTGGAGGGTCGGAACACTGAAGCTTTCTTT.

V gene TRBV18 combines with J gene TRBJ2-7, with 16 bases fitting TRBD2. The junction had 7 bases not matched to a gene; V was cut back by 3 bases and J by 2 bases. The CDR3 has 18 amino acids. The germline V gene encodes CDR1 KGHSH and CDR2 LQKENI. CDR3 sequence reads: CASSPPGLAGGHAYEQYF. In DNA form, the CDR3 reads TGTGCCAGCTCACCCCCGGGACTAGCGGGAGGGCACGCCTACGAGCAGTACTTC.